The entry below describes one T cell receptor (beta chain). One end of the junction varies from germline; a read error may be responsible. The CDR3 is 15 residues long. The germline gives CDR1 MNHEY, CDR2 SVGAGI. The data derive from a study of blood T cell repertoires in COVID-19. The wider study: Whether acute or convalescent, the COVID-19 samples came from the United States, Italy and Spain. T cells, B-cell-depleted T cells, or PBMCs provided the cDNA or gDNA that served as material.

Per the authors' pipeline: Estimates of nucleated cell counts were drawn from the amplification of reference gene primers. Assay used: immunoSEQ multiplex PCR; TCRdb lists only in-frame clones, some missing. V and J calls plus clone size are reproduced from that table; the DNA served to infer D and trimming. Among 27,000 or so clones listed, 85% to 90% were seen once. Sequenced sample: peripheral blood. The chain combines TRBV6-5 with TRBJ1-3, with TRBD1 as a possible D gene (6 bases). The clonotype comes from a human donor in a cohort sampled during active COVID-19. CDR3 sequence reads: CASSHSQGSGNTIYF. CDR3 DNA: TGTGCCAGCAGTCACTCACAGGGCTCTGGAAACACCATATATTTT.